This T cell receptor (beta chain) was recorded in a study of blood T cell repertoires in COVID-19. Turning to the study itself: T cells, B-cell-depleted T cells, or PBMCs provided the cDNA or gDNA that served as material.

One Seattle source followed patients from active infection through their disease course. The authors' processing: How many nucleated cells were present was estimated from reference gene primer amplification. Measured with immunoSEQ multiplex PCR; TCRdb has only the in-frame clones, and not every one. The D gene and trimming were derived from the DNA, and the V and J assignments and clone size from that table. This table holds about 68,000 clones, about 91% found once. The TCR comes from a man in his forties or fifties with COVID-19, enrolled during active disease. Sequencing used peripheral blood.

The CDR3 DNA reads as TGCGCCAGCAGCTTGGATGCCTACACAGATACGCAGTATTTT. Translating gives CASSLDAYTDTQYF. The chain uses TRBV5-1 and TRBJ2-3; no clear D. Germline V gene sequence: CDR1 SGHRS, CDR2 YFSETQ. Trimming cost V 0 bases and J 2 bases, with 7 bases left between them. The CDR3 totals 14 residues. The full variable domain, with the rest looked up from reference TRBV5-1 and TRBJ2-3, is KAGVTQTPRYLIKTRGQQVTLSCSPISGHRSVSWYQQTPGQGLQFLFEYFSETQRNKGNFPGRFSGRQFSNSRSEMNVSTLELGDSALYLCASSLDAYTDTQYFGPGTRLTVL.